A single sample gave rise to the 25 T cell receptor beta chains below, sequenced in a study of T-cell reconstitution after alpha-beta-depleted transplantation in children. The library targeted TCRbeta and was prepared with unique molecular identifiers. Each CDR3 protein gets one entry after TCRdb re-called the PCR reads with MiXCR. The table lists 450,000 to 500,000 distinct CDR3 sequences, around an eighth of them singletons. This material consisted of PBMCs from the stem cell graft donor, taken from the stem cell graft. The origin of the receptors is a human donor who donated a stem cell graft to a child with combined immunodeficiency.

V and J are TRBV27 and TRBJ2-1; D possibly uses TRBD1 or TRBD2 (5 bases each). This CDR3 has 15 residues. CDR1 MNHEY and CDR2 SMNVEV come from the germline V gene (reference sequence). Deletions cut 4 bases from V and 2 bases from J, with 12 bases between. This CDR3 reads CASSSGARTYNEQFF. CDR3 nucleotide sequence: TGTGCCAGCAGTTCCGGGGCTCGAACCTACAATGAGCAGTTCTTC.

The V gene is TRBV12-3 or TRBV12-4, the J gene TRBJ2-3; TRBD2 matches at 9 bases. CDR3 length equals 17 residues. V was pared by 5 bases and J by 2 bases, with 11 bases of the junction left unmatched. The CDR3 DNA sequence: TGTGCCAGCAGTCTCCCTATAGCGGGGGTGTTCACAGATACGCAGTATTTT. Protein sequence: CASSLPIAGVFTDTQYF.

The V gene is TRBV15, the J gene TRBJ2-7; D is perhaps TRBD2 (7 bases). V lost 0 bases and J lost 7, with 16 bases in between. In germline, CDR1 is LNHNV, CDR2 YYDKDF (reference sequence). The CDR3 runs to 15 residues. The CDR3 DNA sequence: TGTGCCACCAGCAGAGATCCAGGGGAGGGGCGGGAGCAGTACTTC. Its protein product is CATSRDPGEGREQYF. The full variable domain, in which reference TRBV15 and TRBJ2-7 provide the parts outside the CDR3, is DAMVIQNPRYQVTQFGKPVTLSCSQTLNHNVMYWYQQKSSQAPKLLFHYYDKDFNNEADTPDNFQSRRPNTSFCFLDIRSPGLGDTAMYLCATSRDPGEGREQYFGPGTRLTVT.

This clonotype has more than one count but fewer than ten. The chain is built from TRBV9 and TRBJ2-7; perhaps TRBD2 as D (5 bases). V shed 4 bases and J shed 4 bases, with 21 bases lying between them. Germline V gene sequence: CDR1 SGDLS, CDR2 YYNGEE. This CDR3 is built from 16 residues. The DNA for the CDR3 is TGTGCCAGCAGCCAATCGACCGGGGTCGGCTCGTACGAGCAGTACTTC. This gives the protein CASSQSTGVGSYEQYF.

The genes are TRBV12-3 or TRBV12-4 and TRBJ1-5; D is ambiguous. CDR3 size: 13 residues. V dropped 5 bases and J dropped 6 bases, with 11 bases sitting between them. The CDR3 sequence is CASSVRIAQPQHF. The CDR3 coding sequence is TGTGCCAGCAGTGTCAGGATCGCTCAGCCCCAGCATTTT.

Only a few counts were recorded for this clonotype. The chain links TRBV2 to TRBJ2-4; D might be TRBD2 (6 bases). The germline V and J ends were trimmed by 6 bases and 3 bases, with 12 bases remaining between them. The germline V gene has CDR1 SNHLY and CDR2 FYNNEI. The CDR3 spans 14 residues. CDR3 bases: TGTGCCAGCAGCCCCGGGAGTGTCAAAAACATTCAGTACTTC. Amino acids: CASSPGSVKNIQYF.

This clonotype was picked up a small number of times. V and J are TRBV9 and TRBJ1-2, with TRBD1 identical over 8 bases. The trim removed 3 bases at V and 2 bases at J, leaving 3 bases unmatched. In germline, CDR1 is SGDLS, CDR2 YYNGEE. The CDR3 has 14 residues. The CDR3 coding sequence is TGTGCCAGCAGCGCGACAGGGGCCAACTATGGCTACACCTTC. Translation gives CASSATGANYGYTF. The whole variable domain, remainder taken from reference TRBV9 and TRBJ1-2, is DSGVTQTPKHLITATGQRVTLRCSPRSGDLSVYWYQQSLDQGLQFLIQYYNGEERAKGNILERFSAQQFPDLHSELNLSSLELGDSALYFCASSATGANYGYTFGSGTRLTVV.

This clonotype was found a few times. The V and J genes are TRBV20-1 and TRBJ2-7, with a tentative D call TRBD2 (6 bases). Germline V gene data show CDR1 as DFQATT and CDR2 as SNEGSKA (reference sequence). There are 13 residues in the CDR3. V lost 6 bases and J 0 bases, leaving 12 bases between the germline ends. This chain's CDR3 is CSARGISSYEQYF. Written as DNA, the CDR3 is TGCAGTGCCCGGGGGATCAGCTCCTACGAGCAGTACTTC.

The table lists this clonotype with a few counts. The V and J genes are TRBV12-3 or TRBV12-4 and TRBJ2-5; D uncertain. There are 12 residues in the CDR3. Trimming removed 5 bases from V and 3 bases from J, with 7 bases in between. CDR3 residues: CASSKSEETQYF. CDR3 in DNA: TGTGCCAGCAGTAAATCAGAAGAGACCCAGTACTTC.

This rearrangement joins TRBV20-1 to TRBJ2-1; TRBD1 matches 7 bases. The germline V gene has CDR1 DFQATT and CDR2 SNEGSKA (reference sequence). The junction had 5 bases not matched to a gene; V was cut back by 6 bases and J by 6 bases. CDR3 size: 12 residues. CDR3 sequence (DNA): TGCAGTGCCCTAACAGGGGTCAATGAGCAGTTCTTC. This sequence encodes CSALTGVNEQFF.

This clonotype appeared many times. The genes are TRBV12-3 or TRBV12-4 and TRBJ2-5; no firm D call. Trimming removed 5 bases from V and 5 bases from J, with 12 bases in between. The CDR3 spans 13 residues. CDR3 nucleotide sequence: TGTGCCAGCAGTCCGAGGACCGGGGAGACCCAGTACTTC. Translated: CASSPRTGETQYF.

In this sample, this clonotype turned up a few times. The chain recombines TRBV12-3 or TRBV12-4 with TRBJ1-1, with 9 bases fitting TRBD1. This CDR3 spans 14 amino acids. Trimming took 8 bases from V and 5 from J; bases not matched to a gene: 9. CDR3 nucleotides: TGTGCCAGCCGCAAGACAGGGGGTGTTACTGAAGCTTTCTTT. Translated, it gives CASRKTGGVTEAFF.

The chain joins TRBV10-3 to TRBJ2-1; 9 nucleotides match TRBD2. Trimming took 1 base from V and 5 from J; bases not matched to a gene: 3. The CDR3 runs 15 residues. From germline, CDR1 is ENHRY and CDR2 SYGVKD. Written as DNA, the CDR3 is TGTGCCATCAGTGAGTTTACTAGCGGGCACAATGAGCAGTTCTTC. Translation gives CAISEFTSGHNEQFF.

The chain carries TRBV2 and TRBJ2-7, with 8 bases identical to TRBD1. Per the germline V gene, CDR1 is SNHLY and CDR2 is FYNNEI. V shed 3 bases, J shed 2 bases, and the junction held 12 bases outside the gene matches. The CDR3 has 17 residues. DNA for the CDR3: TGTGCCAGCAGTGAGACAGGGGCGCGGGTGTTCCCCTACGAGCAGTACTTC. This sequence encodes CASSETGARVFPYEQYF.

The CDR3 sequence: CASSFTGRGEQYF. In DNA form, the CDR3 reads TGTGCCAGCAGTTTTACAGGGCGCGGAGAGCAGTACTTC. The chain uses TRBV12-3 or TRBV12-4 and TRBJ2-7; TRBD1 might be the D (6 bases). Trimming removed 3 bases at V and 7 bases at J, with 13 bases between. The CDR3 sequence is 13 residues long.

In this sample, this clonotype turned up a few times. The V call is TRBV13, the J call TRBJ2-1; no clear D gene. With 3 bases removed from V and 0 bases from J, the gap between germline ends came to 9 bases. The CDR3 runs to 15 residues. CDR1 PRHDT and CDR2 FYEKMQ come from the germline V gene (reference sequence). This chain's CDR3 is CASSFSESSYNEQFF. The DNA for the CDR3 is TGTGCCAGCAGCTTCTCCGAAAGCTCCTACAATGAGCAGTTCTTC.

The CDR3 DNA follows: TGTGCCAGCAGCCCGTGGACCGGGGAGCTGTTTTTT. Protein sequence: CASSPWTGELFF. J is TRBJ2-2 and V is TRBV7-2; no firm D call. V was clipped by 5 bases and J by 5 bases, with 6 bases between them. The CDR3 covers 12 residues. CDR1 and CDR2 from the germline V gene are SGHTA and FQGNSA.

This clonotype was seen at least ten times. J is TRBJ2-1 and V is TRBV15, with TRBD2 as a possible D gene (8 bases). The V and J ends lost 2 bases and 9 bases respectively, with 17 bases between them. CDR3 length: 15 residues. Germline CDR1 and CDR2: LNHNV and YYDKDF (reference sequence). The CDR3 here is CATSRPTGTSGEQFF. CDR3 sequence (DNA): TGTGCCACCAGCAGACCGACAGGGACTAGTGGTGAGCAGTTCTTC.

The rearrangement joins TRBV20-1 to TRBJ2-3; a weak D match, TRBD1 (5 bases). CDR1 DFQATT and CDR2 SNEGSKA come from the germline V gene (reference sequence). The length of the CDR3 is 11 residues. Trimming stripped 2 bases from V and 5 bases from J, with 5 bases between. The CDR3 nucleotides are TGCAGTGCTAGACAGGGAGATACGCAGTATTTT. Translating gives CSARQGDTQYF.

This clonotype occurred a few times. The genes are TRBV7-6 and TRBJ2-2; D perhaps matches TRBD2 (5 bases). V lost 1 base and J 4 bases, leaving 10 bases between the germline ends. This CDR3 has 15 amino acids. Germline loops: CDR1 SGHVS, CDR2 FNYEAQ. The CDR3: CASSLEVGSTGELFF. The DNA of the CDR3 is TGTGCCAGCAGCTTAGAAGTAGGGAGCACCGGGGAGCTGTTTTTT.

This clonotype was counted only a few times. The rearrangement uses TRBV7-3 and TRBJ2-1; possibly TRBD2 for D (7 bases). Looked up from germline, CDR1 is SGHTA and CDR2 is FQGTGA. The CDR3 runs 14 residues. V lost 2 bases and J 8 bases, leaving 13 bases between the germline ends. The CDR3 loop reads CASSLGGGRDEQFF. CDR3 sequence (DNA): TGTGCCAGCAGCTTAGGGGGGGGCCGGGATGAGCAGTTCTTC.

In its sample, this clonotype was seen many times. The CDR3 DNA reads TGTGCCAGCAGGGTCGTGGGGGACACCGGGGAGCTGTTTTTT. Amino acid sequence: CASRVVGDTGELFF. The J gene is TRBJ2-2, the V gene TRBV12-3 or TRBV12-4, with D perhaps matching TRBD1 or TRBD2 (5 bases each). The CDR3 sequence is 14 residues long. The V gene lost 6 bases and the J gene lost 3 bases, with 11 bases spanning the gap.

This clonotype was detected only a few times. The CDR3 nucleotides are TGTGCCAGCAGCCCGAGGACTAGCGGGGGGTCCTCCCTGTTGGATGAGCAGTTCTTC. Protein sequence: CASSPRTSGGSSLLDEQFF. The chain couples TRBV11-1 to TRBJ2-1; 14 bases are shared with TRBD2. The CDR3 has 19 residues. J was trimmed by 8 bases and V by 5 bases; bases with no gene match: 17. Germline assignment: CDR1 SGHAT and CDR2 FQDESV (reference sequence).

This sequence joins TRBV11-1 and TRBJ1-3; D perhaps matches TRBD1 (6 bases). Germline V CDR1 and CDR2: SGHAT, FQDESV (reference sequence). Trimming stripped 5 bases from V and 3 bases from J, with 14 bases between. The CDR3 sequence is 15 residues long. The CDR3 nucleotides read TGTGCCAGCAGCCGATATAAGACAGGTGGAAACACCATATATTTT. It specifies CASSRYKTGGNTIYF.

There are a few counts of this clonotype. J is TRBJ2-5 and V is TRBV15; D possibly uses TRBD1 or TRBD2 (5 bases each). The CDR3 runs to 16 residues. CDR1 is LNHNV and CDR2 is YYDKDF in the germline V gene (reference sequence). V lost 0 bases, J lost 0 bases, and 11 bases lay in between. The DNA for the CDR3 is TGTGCCACCAGCAGAGATCACAGGCGGGACCAAGAGACCCAGTACTTC. Translating gives CATSRDHRRDQETQYF.